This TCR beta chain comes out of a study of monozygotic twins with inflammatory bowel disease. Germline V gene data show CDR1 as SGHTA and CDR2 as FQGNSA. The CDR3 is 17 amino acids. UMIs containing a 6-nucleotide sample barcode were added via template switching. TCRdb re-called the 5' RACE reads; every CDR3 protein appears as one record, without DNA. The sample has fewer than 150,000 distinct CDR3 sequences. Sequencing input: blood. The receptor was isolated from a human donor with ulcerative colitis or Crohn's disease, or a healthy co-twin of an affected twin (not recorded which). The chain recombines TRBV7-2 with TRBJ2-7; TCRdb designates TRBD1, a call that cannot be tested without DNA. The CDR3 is CASSLKTGAYSPYEQYF.